This T cell receptor (beta chain) was sequenced in a study of shared clonotypes between healthy human individuals. This clone turned up a few times. Its target is unknown. Study outcomes and limitations: It was the non-shared clonotypes that had lower generation probabilities than clonotypes shared by all four donors.

Nashville, Tennessee was home to all donors, who were Caucasian adults. Some clones are missing from TCRdb's copy, which holds only in-frame ones; the method was immunoSEQ multiplex PCR. Among nearly 1 million clones listed, over 60% were seen once. This CDR3 has 15 residues. Germline CDR1 reads SGHTS; CDR2 reads YDEGEE. V was shortened by 4 bases and J by 3 bases, with 13 bases between the two germline ends. The sequence came from a man younger than 35 in good health. This rearrangement joins TRBV5-8 to TRBJ2-2; D might be TRBD1 or TRBD2, each matching 5 bases. Material: memory CD4+ T cells sorted from blood. The sample's subset: CD45RA-negative fraction. Here the CDR3 DNA reads TGTGCCAGCAGCGCCCGGGACGGATACACCGGGGAGCTGTTTTTT. This encodes CASSARDGYTGELFF. The full variable domain, in which reference TRBV5-8 and TRBJ2-2 provide the parts outside the CDR3, is EAGVTQSPTHLIKTRGQQATLRCSPISGHTSVYWYQQALGLGLQFLLWYDEGEERNRGNFPPRFSGRQFPNYSSELNVNALELEDSALYLCASSARDGYTGELFFGEGSRLTVL.